This passage covers 5 T cell receptor beta chains from one sample sequenced in a study of cytomegalovirus exposure and HLA in healthy donors. Primers for the PCR totalled 60 Vbeta and 13 Jbeta. Some clones are missing from TCRdb's copy, which holds only in-frame ones; the method was immunoSEQ multiplex PCR. The sample contains about 300,000 clones, about nine tenths of which appear only once. The sample taken for sequencing was PBMCs. The origin of the receptors is a middle-aged man in good health and CMV-seropositive.

The chain uses TRBV28 and TRBJ1-1, with 8 bases lining up with TRBD1. This CDR3 spans 14 amino acids. Germline-derived CDR1 and CDR2 are MDHEN and SYDVKM. The V gene end was trimmed by 2 bases and the J gene end by 5 bases; junction bases not matched to a gene: 4. The CDR3: CASSLVRGLTEAFF. In nucleotides, the CDR3 is TGTGCCAGCAGTTTAGTCAGGGGGCTTACTGAAGCTTTCTTT.

CDR3 DNA sequence: TGTGCTAGTGGTTTGGCCACAGGGGCACGCCATACTGAAGCTTTCTTT. Amino acids: CASGLATGARHTEAFF. This chain uses TRBV12-5 with TRBJ1-1; 7 positions match TRBD1. This CDR3 region has 16 residues. The germline CDR1 and CDR2 sequences are LGHNT and FRNRAP. Germline trimming cut 1 base from V and 5 bases from J; bases unmatched to any gene: 10.

This clone was observed a single time. The V call is TRBV5-4, the J call TRBJ2-7, with no clear D. The germline gives CDR1 SGHNT, CDR2 YYREEE (reference sequence). The V gene lost 4 bases and the J gene lost 2 bases, with 7 bases spanning the gap. The CDR3 totals 12 residues. CDR3 DNA: TGTGCCAGCAGCCGACAACCCTACGAGCAGTACTTC. It translates to CASSRQPYEQYF.

This sequence joins TRBV19 and TRBJ1-5; no firm D call. Between the trimmed V and J ends, which lost 11 bases and 2 bases, there was a span of 7 bases. Germline CDR1 is LNHDA and CDR2 is SQIVND (reference sequence). The CDR3 length is 11 residues. The CDR3 reads CAAGGNQPQHF. DNA of the CDR3: TGTGCCGCGGGAGGCAATCAGCCCCAGCATTTT.

This CDR3 reads CAWSFTGYEQYF. For the CDR3, the DNA is TGTGCCTGGAGTTTTACAGGGTACGAGCAGTACTTC. The V gene is TRBV30, the J gene TRBJ2-5; D may be TRBD1 (6 bases). The better agreement between TRBJ2-7 and the DNA end casts doubt on the J call. CDR3 size: 12 residues. CDR1 is GTSNPN, CDR2 SVGIG, per germline (reference sequence).